These 9 T cell receptor beta chains came from one sample sequenced in a study of shared clonotypes between healthy human individuals. Profiling relied on immunoSEQ multiplex PCR, and the TCRdb table lists in-frame clones only, not all of them. Of some 200,000 clones detected, approximately 61% appear once; the ten largest clones hold 8.5% to 12%. The sequenced sample consisted of memory CD4+ T cells sorted from blood. Subset reported: CD45RA-negative fraction. The receptors were gathered from a young man in good health.

This clone was seen only a few times. The genes are TRBV7-2 and TRBJ2-3; D remains unclear. V dropped 1 base and J dropped 2 bases, with 7 bases sitting between them. Germline loops: CDR1 SGHTA, CDR2 FQGNSA. The CDR3 has 14 residues. DNA for the CDR3: TGTGCCAGCAGCTTAGACCAGATCACAGATACGCAGTATTTT. Protein sequence: CASSLDQITDTQYF. The variable domain in full, with the rest retrieved from reference TRBV7-2 and TRBJ2-3, is GAGVSQSPSNKVTEKGKDVELRCDPISGHTALYWYRQSLGQGLEFLIYFQGNSAPDKSGLPSDRFSAERTGGSVSTLTIQRTQQEDSAVYLCASSLDQITDTQYFGPGTRLTVL.

This chain links TRBV27 with TRBJ1-1; no reliable D call. There are 13 residues in the CDR3. The V and J ends lost 6 bases and 8 bases respectively, with 16 bases between them. Germline V gene lookup returns CDR1 MNHEY and CDR2 SMNVEV (reference sequence). Here the CDR3 reads CASSQGPRREAFF. Written as DNA, the CDR3 is TGTGCCAGCAGCCAAGGACCTAGACGGGAAGCTTTCTTT.

This sequence joins TRBV10-3 and TRBJ2-3; D gene unclear. V lost 4 bases and J lost 3, with 2 bases in between. From germline, CDR1 is ENHRY and CDR2 SYGVKD. This CDR3 comprises 11 residues. The CDR3 is CAISGTDTQYF. The CDR3 DNA reads as TGTGCCATCAGTGGGACAGATACGCAGTATTTT.

The genes are TRBV5-4 and TRBJ2-5, with D possibly TRBD1 on 5 matching bases. CDR3 size: 12 residues. The germline CDR1 and CDR2 sequences are SGHNT and YYREEE (reference sequence). The germline V and J ends were trimmed by 7 bases and 1 base, with 8 bases remaining between them. The CDR3 is CASHRSQETQYF. The CDR3 DNA follows: TGTGCCAGCCACAGGTCCCAAGAGACCCAGTACTTC.

This clone occurred once. The chain uses TRBV27 and TRBJ2-7; 7 bases are a match to TRBD2. V was pared by 6 bases and J by 2 bases, with 7 bases of the junction left unmatched. Germline V gene data show CDR1 as MNHEY and CDR2 as SMNVEV (reference sequence). There are 14 residues in the CDR3. The CDR3 protein is CASRTSGTAYEQYF. CDR3 bases: TGTGCCAGCAGAACCAGCGGGACCGCCTACGAGCAGTACTTC.

The chain carries TRBV11-2 and TRBJ2-5; 10 bases are a match to TRBD1. The CDR3 extends over 15 amino acids. In germline, CDR1 is SGHAT, CDR2 FQNNGV. V gave up 5 bases and J gave up 5 bases; unmatched junction bases: 8. The chain's CDR3 is CASSQGTGVVETQYF. The CDR3, as DNA: TGTGCCAGCAGCCAAGGGACAGGGGTTGTGGAGACCCAGTACTTC.

V usage is TRBV19 and J usage is TRBJ1-2; D may be TRBD1 (5 bases). The V end was cut by 10 bases, the J end by 0 bases, with 12 bases between. The V gene's germline CDR1 is LNHDA and CDR2 SQIVND (reference sequence). The CDR3 runs to 13 residues. CDR3 bases: TGTGCCACTCGGGACGGTTCTAACTATGGCTACACCTTC. This encodes CATRDGSNYGYTF.

This clone showed up just a few times. This sequence joins TRBV10-3 and TRBJ1-1; tentative D call: TRBD1 (5 bases). This CDR3 is built from 13 residues. Looked up from germline, CDR1 is ENHRY and CDR2 is SYGVKD. V lost 5 bases, J lost 1 base, and 8 bases lay in between. The CDR3 coding sequence is TGTGCCATCAGTAAGGGGACGAACACTGAAGCTTTCTTT. It is translated as CAISKGTNTEAFF.

J is TRBJ2-7 and V is TRBV28, with 7 bases lining up with TRBD1. Germline-derived CDR1 and CDR2 are MDHEN and SYDVKM. The CDR3 has 14 residues. J gave up 1 base and V 3 bases, and 3 bases lay outside the gene matches. CDR3 protein: CASSFNRGSYEQYF. CDR3 coding DNA: TGTGCCAGCAGTTTTAACAGGGGATCCTACGAGCAGTACTTC.